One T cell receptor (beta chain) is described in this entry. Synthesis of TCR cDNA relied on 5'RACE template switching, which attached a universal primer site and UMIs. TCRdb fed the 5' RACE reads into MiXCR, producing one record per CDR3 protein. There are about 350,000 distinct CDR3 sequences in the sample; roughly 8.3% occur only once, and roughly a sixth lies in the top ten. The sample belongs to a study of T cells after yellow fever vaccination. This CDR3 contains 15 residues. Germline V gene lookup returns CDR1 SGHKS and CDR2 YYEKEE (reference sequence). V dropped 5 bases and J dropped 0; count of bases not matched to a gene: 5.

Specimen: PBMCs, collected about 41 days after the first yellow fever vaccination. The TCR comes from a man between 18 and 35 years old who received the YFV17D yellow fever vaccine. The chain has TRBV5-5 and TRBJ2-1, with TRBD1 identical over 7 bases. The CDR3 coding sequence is TGTGCCAGCAGAAGAACAGGGGACTCCTACAATGAGCAGTTCTTC. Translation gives CASRRTGDSYNEQFF.